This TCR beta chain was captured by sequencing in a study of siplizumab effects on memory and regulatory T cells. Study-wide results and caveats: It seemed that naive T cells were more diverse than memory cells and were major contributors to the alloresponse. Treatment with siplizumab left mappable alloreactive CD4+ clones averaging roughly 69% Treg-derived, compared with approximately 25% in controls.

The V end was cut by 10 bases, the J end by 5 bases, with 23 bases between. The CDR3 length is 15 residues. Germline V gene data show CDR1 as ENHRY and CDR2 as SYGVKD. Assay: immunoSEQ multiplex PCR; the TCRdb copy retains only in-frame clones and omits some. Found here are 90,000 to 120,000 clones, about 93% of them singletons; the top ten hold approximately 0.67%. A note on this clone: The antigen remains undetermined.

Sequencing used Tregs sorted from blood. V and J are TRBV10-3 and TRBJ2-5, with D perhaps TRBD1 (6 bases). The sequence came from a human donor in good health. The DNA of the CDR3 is TGTGCCACCCAGGGGCGGGTGGGGTTTTCGGAGACCCAGTACTTC. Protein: CATQGRVGFSETQYF.